A single sample is the source of the 24 T cell receptor beta chains below, sequenced in a study of cytomegalovirus exposure and HLA in healthy donors. The PCR contained 60 Vbeta and 13 Jbeta primers. Profiling relied on immunoSEQ multiplex PCR, and the TCRdb table lists in-frame clones only, not all of them. Its clone listing holds 70,000 or so clones. Material for sequencing was PBMCs. The receptors were sampled from a man aged 40-55 years in good health and CMV-seronegative.

This chain connects TRBV5-1 to TRBJ1-5; D remains ambiguous. The V end was cut by 4 bases, the J end by 0 bases, with 8 bases between. Germline V lookup: CDR1 SGHRS, CDR2 YFSETQ. This CDR3 has 14 amino acids. This CDR3 reads CASSPGVSNQPQHF. The CDR3 DNA reads as TGCGCCAGCAGCCCGGGAGTTAGCAATCAGCCCCAGCATTTT.

The rearrangement uses TRBV5-1 and TRBJ2-1; D perhaps matches TRBD2 (6 bases). The germline CDR1 and CDR2 sequences are SGHRS and YFSETQ. The CDR3 is 15 residues long. V lost 4 bases and J lost 2, with 13 bases in between. The CDR3 spells CASSLGLGTYNEQFF. CDR3 nucleotides: TGCGCCAGCAGCCTGGGACTGGGTACCTACAATGAGCAGTTCTTC.

This chain connects TRBV9 to TRBJ1-5; D is unclear. The CDR3 has 14 amino acids. Germline V gives CDR1 SGDLS, CDR2 YYNGEE. Between the trimmed V and J ends, which lost 2 bases and 0 bases, there was a span of 6 bases. This CDR3 reads CASSVGNSNQPQHF. CDR3 bases: TGTGCCAGCAGCGTCGGGAATAGCAATCAGCCCCAGCATTTT.

The rearrangement links TRBV19 to TRBJ2-7, with 7 bases identical to TRBD2. In germline, CDR1 is LNHDA, CDR2 SQIVND (reference sequence). V dropped 4 bases and J dropped 2; count of bases not matched to a gene: 8. This CDR3 is 15 amino acids long. The CDR3 DNA follows: TGTGCCAGTAGTACTAGGCGGGGGACCACCTACGAGCAGTACTTC. This encodes CASSTRRGTTYEQYF.

V usage is TRBV10-3 and J usage is TRBJ1-5; a possible D gene is TRBD1 (6 bases). Germline loops: CDR1 ENHRY, CDR2 SYGVKD. The CDR3 totals 13 residues. Trimming pared 4 bases from V and 4 bases from J, leaving 8 bases between. The CDR3 spells CAISVGTNQPQHF. CDR3 DNA: TGTGCCATCAGTGTGGGGACAAATCAGCCCCAGCATTTT.

The chain carries TRBV7-8 and TRBJ1-2, with D unresolved. CDR1 is SGHVS and CDR2 is FQNEAQ in the germline V gene. This CDR3 is 15 amino acids long. Trimming removed 5 bases from V and 4 bases from J, with 17 bases in between. CDR3 protein: CASSRAGYGVYGYTF. CDR3 nucleotide sequence: TGTGCCAGCAGCCGTGCGGGCTACGGCGTCTATGGCTACACCTTC.

The chain carries TRBV2 and TRBJ1-1; a weak D match, TRBD1 (6 bases). Germline lookup yields CDR1 SNHLY and CDR2 FYNNEI. The V end was cut by 6 bases, the J end by 7 bases, with 15 bases between. This CDR3 spans 13 amino acids. The CDR3 DNA reads as TGTGCCAGCAGCCTGAGGGGGGGTGTTGAAGCTTTCTTT. This encodes CASSLRGGVEAFF.

The rearrangement uses TRBV6-1 and TRBJ1-2; no definite D call. V was cut by 5 bases and J by 4 bases, with 8 bases left in between. This CDR3 is built from 12 residues. In germline, CDR1 is MNHNS, CDR2 SASEGT. The CDR3 loop is CASSPDIYGYTF. DNA for the CDR3: TGTGCCAGCAGTCCCGACATCTATGGCTACACCTTC.

The chain has TRBV5-1 and TRBJ2-2; unclear D gene. Germline V gene data show CDR1 as SGHRS and CDR2 as YFSETQ. V lost 0 bases and J 0 bases, leaving 9 bases between the germline ends. This CDR3 region has 16 residues. The CDR3 protein is CASSLGRFANTGELFF. CDR3 in DNA: TGCGCCAGCAGCTTGGGCCGGTTCGCGAACACCGGGGAGCTGTTTTTT. Full variable domain (missing parts from reference TRBV5-1 and TRBJ2-2): KAGVTQTPRYLIKTRGQQVTLSCSPISGHRSVSWYQQTPGQGLQFLFEYFSETQRNKGNFPGRFSGRQFSNSRSEMNVSTLELGDSALYLCASSLGRFANTGELFFGEGSRLTVL.

A remark on this clone: Within the sample, other DNA sequences also encode this same CDR3. The CDR3 coding sequence is TGCGCCAGCAGCCAAGAAGGGGGCCCGAACACCGGGGAGCTGTTTTTT. The encoded protein is CASSQEGGPNTGELFF. This chain links TRBV4-1 with TRBJ2-2; 7 positions match TRBD1. With V trimmed by 0 bases and J by 0 bases, 1 base remained unmatched. Germline loops: CDR1 MGHRA, CDR2 YSYEKL. This CDR3 is 16 amino acids long.

The chain combines TRBV5-1 with TRBJ2-2; D uncertain. V lost 3 bases to trimming and J lost 1 base, with 10 bases between them. The germline V gene has CDR1 SGHRS and CDR2 YFSETQ. The CDR3 sequence is 15 residues long. The CDR3 sequence is CASSWSAMNTGELFF. Written as DNA, the CDR3 is TGCGCCAGCAGCTGGAGCGCCATGAACACCGGGGAGCTGTTTTTT.

V and J are TRBV19 and TRBJ2-3, with unresolved D. Germline V gene sequence: CDR1 LNHDA, CDR2 SQIVND (reference sequence). V lost 6 bases to trimming and J lost 4 bases, with 8 bases between them. CDR3 length: 12 residues. CDR3 region: CASSQAADTQYF. The DNA for the CDR3 is TGTGCCAGTAGCCAGGCTGCAGATACGCAGTATTTT.

J is TRBJ2-4 and V is TRBV30; 15 bases are shared with TRBD2. Germline CDR1 is GTSNPN and CDR2 is SVGIG (reference sequence). The ends lost 2 bases at V and 16 bases at J; junction bases unmatched: 6. The CDR3 totals 13 residues. The CDR3 protein is CAWSRTSGGDGYF. CDR3 nucleotide sequence: TGTGCCTGGAGTCGGACTAGCGGGGGGGACGGTTACTTC.

Concerning this clone itself: The junction does not match germline at one end; this may be a read error. The chain couples TRBV7-7 to TRBJ2-5; 7 bases are a match to TRBD1. Germline assignment: CDR1 SSHAT and CDR2 FNYEAQ (reference sequence). The CDR3 consists of 13 residues. CDR3 loop: CASSPDRSETQYF. The CDR3 nucleotides are TGTGCTAGCAGCCCGGACAGGTCAGAGACCCAGTACTTC. The full variable domain, with the rest looked up from reference TRBV7-7 and TRBJ2-5, is GAGVSQSPRYKVTKRGQDVTLRCDPISSHATLYWYQQALGQGPEFLTYFNYEAQPDKSGLPSDRFSAERPEGSISTLTIQRTEQRDSAMYRCASSPDRSETQYFGPGTRLLVL.

The V and J genes are TRBV5-1 and TRBJ2-5; TRBD1 is a possible D gene (6 bases). There are 16 residues in the CDR3. The V gene's germline CDR1 is SGHRS and CDR2 YFSETQ. V lost 3 bases to trimming and J lost 4 bases, with 19 bases between them. The CDR3 DNA reads TGCGCCAGCAGCTCGCCCGGGACACAGGATGGAGAGACCCAGTACTTC. Translated: CASSSPGTQDGETQYF.

The genes are TRBV27 and TRBJ2-1; D not certain. Trimming left V 5 bases short and J 0 bases short, with 14 bases between. This CDR3 is built from 16 residues. Germline V gene data show CDR1 as MNHEY and CDR2 as SMNVEV (reference sequence). CDR3 nucleotide sequence: TGTGCCAGCAGTCTCAGACTTTCCCTCTCCTACAATGAGCAGTTCTTC. It translates to CASSLRLSLSYNEQFF.

This chain links TRBV30 with TRBJ1-4; D is perhaps TRBD1 (5 bases). The CDR3 spans 12 residues. The germline CDR1 and CDR2 sequences are GTSNPN and SVGIG (reference sequence). The ends were cut back, 0 bases at V and 8 bases at J, with 7 bases in the middle. CDR3 in amino acids: CAWSVRGEKLFF. The CDR3 DNA reads TGTGCCTGGAGTGTACGGGGGGAAAAACTGTTTTTT.

This CDR3 reads CASSLAAEAFF. The CDR3 DNA sequence: TGTGCCAGCAGCTTGGCCGCTGAAGCTTTCTTT. The J gene is TRBJ1-1, the V gene TRBV5-6; D unresolved. The CDR3 totals 11 residues. Trimming stripped 0 bases from V and 6 bases from J, with 3 bases between. Germline CDR1 reads SGHDT; CDR2 reads YYEEEE.

J is TRBJ2-3 and V is TRBV29-1; maybe TRBD2 (5 bases). The CDR3 extends over 12 amino acids. Trimming shortened V by 8 bases and J by 1 base, and 10 bases separated the two germline ends. CDR1 is SQVTM, CDR2 ANQGSEA, per germline. The CDR3 reads CSLKAGTDTQYF. CDR3 nucleotides: TGCAGCCTAAAAGCGGGCACAGATACGCAGTATTTT.

J is TRBJ2-7 and V is TRBV4-2, with D maybe TRBD2 (6 bases). V was cut by 0 bases and J by 2 bases, with 17 bases left in between. This CDR3 has 17 residues. The germline gives CDR1 LGHNA, CDR2 YNFKEQ. CDR3 sequence (DNA): TGTGCCAGCAGCCAAGATGACCGCGGGGAGCCTACCTACGAGCAGTACTTC. It specifies CASSQDDRGEPTYEQYF.

The gene calls are TRBV6-5 and TRBJ1-6; TRBD1 is a possible D gene (6 bases). Germline V gene lookup returns CDR1 MNHEY and CDR2 SVGAGI. The CDR3 sequence is 15 residues long. V lost 3 bases and J lost 7, with 13 bases in between. CDR3 in DNA: TGTGCCAGCAGTTATAGTAAGCAGGGGAATTCACCCCTCCACTTT. This encodes CASSYSKQGNSPLHF.

The chain recombines TRBV6-6 with TRBJ2-7, with 7 bases lining up with TRBD1. CDR3 length: 14 residues. Unmatched junction bases numbered 10, after V lost 7 bases and J lost 4 bases. Germline CDR1 is MNHNY and CDR2 is SVGAGI (reference sequence). The CDR3 DNA is TGTGCCAGCACCCTAGACAGGGCCATTTACGAGCAGTACTTC. Translated: CASTLDRAIYEQYF.

The V gene is TRBV27, the J gene TRBJ1-5; a weak D match, TRBD1 (5 bases). V shed 5 bases and J shed 2 bases, with 13 bases lying between them. There are 15 residues in the CDR3. Germline V gene sequence: CDR1 MNHEY, CDR2 SMNVEV (reference sequence). The CDR3 DNA is TGTGCCAGCAGTCTCGGCTGGACACGCAATCAGCCCCAGCATTTT. This translates into CASSLGWTRNQPQHF.

Comment on this clone: Relative to the germline gene, one junction end is altered; a read error may explain this. The genes are TRBV2 and TRBJ1-6, with 7 bases identical to TRBD1. This CDR3 contains 15 residues. Germline CDR1 SNHLY, CDR2 FYNNEI. The CDR3 DNA reads as TGTGCCAGCAGGGTGGAGACAGGGTATACTTCACCCCTCCACTTT. Protein sequence: CASRVETGYTSPLHF. Variable domain in full (rest from reference TRBV2 and TRBJ1-6): EPEVTQTPSHQVTQMGQEVILRCVPISNHLYFYWYRQILGQKVEFLVSFYNNEISEKSEIFDDQFSVERPDGSNFTLKIRSTKLEDSAMYFCASRVETGYTSPLHFGNGTRLTVT.